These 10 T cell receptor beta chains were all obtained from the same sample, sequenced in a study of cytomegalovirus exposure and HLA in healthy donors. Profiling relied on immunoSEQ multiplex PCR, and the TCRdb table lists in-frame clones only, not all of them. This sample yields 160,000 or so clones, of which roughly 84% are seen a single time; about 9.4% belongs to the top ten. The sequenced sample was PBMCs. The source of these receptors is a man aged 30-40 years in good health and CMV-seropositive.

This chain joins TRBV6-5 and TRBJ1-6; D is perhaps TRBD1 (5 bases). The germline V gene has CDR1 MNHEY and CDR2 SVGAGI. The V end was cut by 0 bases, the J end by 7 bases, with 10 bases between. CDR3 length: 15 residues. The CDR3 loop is CASSYSDMGNSPLHF. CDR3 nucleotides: TGTGCCAGCAGTTACTCGGACATGGGAAATTCACCCCTCCACTTT.

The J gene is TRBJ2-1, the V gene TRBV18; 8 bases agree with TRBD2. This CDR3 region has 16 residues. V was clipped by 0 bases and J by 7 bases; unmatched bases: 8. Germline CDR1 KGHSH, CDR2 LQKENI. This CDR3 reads CASSPPARGGWNEQFF. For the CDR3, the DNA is TGTGCCAGCTCACCACCGGCACGGGGGGGCTGGAATGAGCAGTTCTTC.

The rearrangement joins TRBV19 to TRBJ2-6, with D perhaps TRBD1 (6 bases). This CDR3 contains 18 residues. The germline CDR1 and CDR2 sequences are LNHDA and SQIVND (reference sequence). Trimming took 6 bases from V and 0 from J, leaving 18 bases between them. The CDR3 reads CASSLQGIALSGANVLTF. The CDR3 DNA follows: TGTGCCAGTAGCTTGCAGGGGATTGCTCTCTCTGGGGCCAACGTCCTGACTTTC.

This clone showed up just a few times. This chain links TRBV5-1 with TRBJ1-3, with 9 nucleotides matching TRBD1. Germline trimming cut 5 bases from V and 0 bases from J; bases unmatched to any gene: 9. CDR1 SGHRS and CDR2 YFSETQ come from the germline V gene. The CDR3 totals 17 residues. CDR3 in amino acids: CASRAGTGPYSGNTIYF. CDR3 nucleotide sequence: TGCGCCAGCAGGGCGGGGACAGGGCCCTACTCTGGAAACACCATATATTTT.

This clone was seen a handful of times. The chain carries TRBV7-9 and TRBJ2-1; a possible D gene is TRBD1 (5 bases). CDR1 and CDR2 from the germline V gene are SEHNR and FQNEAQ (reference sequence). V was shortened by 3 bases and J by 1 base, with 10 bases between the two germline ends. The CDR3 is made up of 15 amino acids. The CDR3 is CASSFGAGSYNEQFF. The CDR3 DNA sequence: TGTGCCAGCAGCTTTGGGGCAGGATCCTACAATGAGCAGTTCTTC.

The CDR3 here is CASRIGQGDSPLHF. The CDR3 DNA reads TGTGCCAGCAGGATCGGACAGGGGGACTCACCCCTCCACTTT. The chain has TRBV6-5 and TRBJ1-6, with 10 nucleotides matching TRBD1. J gave up 10 bases and V 6 bases, and 6 bases lay outside the gene matches. This CDR3 is built from 14 residues. Germline V gene data show CDR1 as MNHEY and CDR2 as SVGAGI.

CDR3 in DNA: TGTGCCAGCAGGGGACAGACGAACACCGGGGAGCTGTTTTTT. It yields the protein CASRGQTNTGELFF. The chain couples TRBV6-5 to TRBJ2-2, with 7 bases fitting TRBD1. Germline CDR1 MNHEY, CDR2 SVGAGI. Germline trimming cut 6 bases from V and 0 bases from J; bases unmatched to any gene: 1. The CDR3 has 14 residues.

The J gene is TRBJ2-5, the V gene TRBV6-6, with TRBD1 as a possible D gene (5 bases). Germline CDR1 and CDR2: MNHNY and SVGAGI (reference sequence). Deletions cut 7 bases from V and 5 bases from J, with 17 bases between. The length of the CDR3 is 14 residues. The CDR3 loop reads CASTGAQGWETQYF. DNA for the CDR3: TGTGCCAGCACCGGAGCGCAGGGCTGGGAGACCCAGTACTTC.

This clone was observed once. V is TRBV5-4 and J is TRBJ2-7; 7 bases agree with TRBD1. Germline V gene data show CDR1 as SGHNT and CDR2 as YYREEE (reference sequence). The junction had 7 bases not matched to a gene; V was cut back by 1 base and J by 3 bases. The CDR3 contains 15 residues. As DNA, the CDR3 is TGTGCCAGCAGCTTGAAGACAGGGCTCGACTACGAGCAGTACTTC. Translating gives CASSLKTGLDYEQYF.

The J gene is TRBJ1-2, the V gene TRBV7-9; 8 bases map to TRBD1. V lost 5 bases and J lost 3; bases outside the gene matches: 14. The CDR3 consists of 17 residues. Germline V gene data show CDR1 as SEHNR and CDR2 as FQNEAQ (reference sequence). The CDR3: CASSIWTGTDAYYGYTF. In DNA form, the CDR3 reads TGTGCCAGCAGCATTTGGACAGGGACGGATGCTTACTATGGCTACACCTTC.